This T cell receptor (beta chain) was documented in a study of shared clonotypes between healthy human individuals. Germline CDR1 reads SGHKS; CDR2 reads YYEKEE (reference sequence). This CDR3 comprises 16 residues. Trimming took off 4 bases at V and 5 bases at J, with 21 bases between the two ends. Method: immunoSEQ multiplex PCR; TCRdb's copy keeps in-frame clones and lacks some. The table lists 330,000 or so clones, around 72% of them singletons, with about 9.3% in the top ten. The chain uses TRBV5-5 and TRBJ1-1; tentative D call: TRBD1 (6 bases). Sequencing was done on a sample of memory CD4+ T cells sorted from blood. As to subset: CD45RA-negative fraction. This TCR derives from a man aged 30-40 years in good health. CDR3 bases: TGTGCCAGCAGCGTACTGATGGACAGTCGTAATACTGAAGCTTTCTTT. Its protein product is CASSVLMDSRNTEAFF.